This T cell receptor (beta chain) was documented in a study of blood T cells in healthy people across ages. Overall study: Roughly one uniquely barcoded beta molecule per two T cells was captured.

A second PCR, run for about 7 to 12 cycles, used a sample-barcoded 5' primer plus a J-beta primer mix. Every cDNA was tagged by a template-switch adaptor with 12 random nucleotides. MiXCR, applied by TCRdb to the 5' RACE reads, yields one record per CDR3 protein. The sample contains some 1,500,000 distinct CDR3 sequences, approximately 39% of which appear only once. Broader study findings: There were more naive CD4+ cells and higher diversity in long-lived donors than in aged donors.

A single count supports this clonotype. Its target is unknown. Ranging in age from about 6 to 90, the donors were healthy Caucasian individuals from Russia. The TCR comes from a woman aged 18 to 35 in good health. Source material: blood.

CDR3 region: CSVGPNQETQYF. The CDR3 nucleotides read TGCAGCGTCGGTCCTAATCAAGAGACCCAGTACTTC. The chain recombines TRBV29-1 with TRBJ2-5, with D hard to call. The germline V gene encodes CDR1 SQVTM and CDR2 ANQGSEA. This CDR3 has 12 residues. Deletions cut 6 bases from V and 2 bases from J, with 10 bases between.